This TCR beta chain originates from a study of radiation and T cells in renal cell carcinoma. The sample's time point: baseline pretreatment blood. Treatment given: 15 Gy SBRT to primary tumor, nephrectomy 4 weeks later. Blood was sampled at baseline, 2 weeks and 4 weeks after SBRT. This renal cell carcinoma was of the clear cell type. TCRdb's table, derived via immunoSEQ multiplex PCR, lists solely in-frame clones and lacks some. The data hold 90,000 to 95,000 clones, with 70% to 85% observed a single time. Points from the study as a whole: Top tumor clonotypes rose in blood 2 weeks post-radiation, then contracted.

V shed 4 bases and J 2 bases; nucleotides not matched to a gene: 3. The germline V gene encodes CDR1 SEHNR and CDR2 FQNEAQ (reference sequence). The CDR3 contains 15 residues. As concerns this clone: Its target is not known.

The rearrangement links TRBV7-9 to TRBJ2-1, with TRBD2 identical over 9 bases. The sequence came from a man in his 60s with renal cell carcinoma. The source material was blood, sampled from a patient whose treatment included radiotherapy and nephrectomy. The CDR3 DNA reads as TGTGCCAGCAGCTGGCTAGCGGGGACCTACAATGAGCAGTTCTTC. Translation: CASSWLAGTYNEQFF.